The clone carrying this T cell receptor (beta chain) was recorded at least ten times. These data belong to a study of regulatory T cells in long-lasting Graves disease. Study overall: Graves' cases, newly diagnosed, had used antithyroid drugs under 3 months.

As to time point: newly diagnosed GD, antithyroid drugs for less than 3 months. Researchers made the TCR library from RNA that was extracted from PBMCs. Through Arm-PCR of CDR3 regions and iRepertoire HTBI primers, TCR beta libraries were built. TCRdb used MiXCR to reprocess the multiplex PCR reads, holding one entry per CDR3 protein. The sample has some 500,000 distinct CDR3 sequences, roughly 13% seen once; the top ten hold 10%. The length of the CDR3 is 13 residues. V lost 7 bases and J 3 bases, leaving 12 bases between the germline ends. This sample also belongs to another study, concerning T cells in Graves' hyperthyroidism and ophthalmopathy.

The chain employs TRBV12-3 or TRBV12-4 and TRBJ2-5, with D maybe TRBD1 (5 bases). Sequencing was performed on peripheral blood mononuclear cells (PBMCs), taken at new diagnosis, from a patient treated with antithyroid drugs. The clonotype originates from a man younger than 45 with Graves disease. CDR3 protein: CASTWGREETQYF. The CDR3 nucleotides are TGTGCCAGCACCTGGGGCAGGGAAGAGACCCAGTACTTC.